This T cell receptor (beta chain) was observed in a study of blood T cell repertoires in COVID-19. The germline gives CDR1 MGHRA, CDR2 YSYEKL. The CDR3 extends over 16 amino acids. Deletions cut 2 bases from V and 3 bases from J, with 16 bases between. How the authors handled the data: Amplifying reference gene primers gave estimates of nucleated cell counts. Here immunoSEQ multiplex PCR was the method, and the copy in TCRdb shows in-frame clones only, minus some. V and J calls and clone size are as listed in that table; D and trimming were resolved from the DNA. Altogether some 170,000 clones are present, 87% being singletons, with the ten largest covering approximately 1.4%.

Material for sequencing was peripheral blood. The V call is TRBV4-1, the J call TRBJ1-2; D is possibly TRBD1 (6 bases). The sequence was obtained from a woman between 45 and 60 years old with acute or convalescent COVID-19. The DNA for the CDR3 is TGCGCCAGCAGCCAATCCGATGGACAGCGACACTATGGCTACACCTTC. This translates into CASSQSDGQRHYGYTF.